These 11 T cell receptor beta chains came from one sample sequenced in a study of spatial heterogeneity in lung cancer. TCRdb redid the calling of the 5' RACE reads with MiXCR, one entry per CDR3 protein. This sample carries approximately 40,000 distinct CDR3 sequences, about 13% of them seen once, and the ten largest clones take around three fifths. Documented time point: sample taken at primary tumor resection. Whole RNA came from tumor, nontumor lung or frozen PBMC and was sequenced without being sorted. Sequences were derived from PBMCs, sampled at surgery. The origin of the receptors is a male donor with early-stage non-small cell lung cancer.

The chain links TRBV29-1 to TRBJ2-1; maybe TRBD2 (5 bases). V lost 6 bases, J lost 9 bases, and 12 bases lay in between. The CDR3 covers 11 residues. CDR1 is SQVTM and CDR2 is ANQGSEA in the germline V gene. The CDR3 is CSVTGGREQFF. CDR3 in DNA: TGCAGCGTCACGGGCGGGCGTGAGCAGTTCTTC.

V usage is TRBV10-3 and J usage is TRBJ1-1; D ambiguous. Trimming left V 4 bases short and J 4 bases short, with 13 bases between. Per germline, CDR1 ENHRY and CDR2 SYGVKD. CDR3 length equals 14 residues. CDR3 sequence: CAISGEGVVTEAFF. The CDR3 DNA is TGTGCCATCAGTGGAGAGGGCGTAGTCACTGAAGCTTTCTTT.

This clonotype was detected ten times or more. This chain uses TRBV20-1 with TRBJ1-2; perhaps TRBD1 as D (5 bases). CDR1 and CDR2 from the germline V gene are DFQATT and SNEGSKA (reference sequence). This CDR3 is 14 amino acids long. V lost 1 base to trimming and J lost 0 bases, with 9 bases between them. For the CDR3, the DNA is TGCAGTGCTAGAGCGGGGGAAGCTAACTATGGCTACACCTTC. It specifies CSARAGEANYGYTF.

This clonotype was seen at least ten times. The gene calls are TRBV7-9 and TRBJ1-4, with a possible D match to TRBD1 (5 bases). V was trimmed by 3 bases and J by 13 bases, leaving 15 bases between them. From germline, CDR1 is SEHNR and CDR2 FQNEAQ (reference sequence). CDR3 size: 13 residues. CDR3 bases: TGTGCCAGCAGCTTCGATCGGGGCGGGAGACTGTTTTTT. Its protein product is CASSFDRGGRLFF.

The table lists this clonotype with many counts. The V gene is TRBV29-1, the J gene TRBJ1-1, with D tentatively TRBD1 (5 bases). This CDR3 has 14 residues. Germline V gene sequence: CDR1 SQVTM, CDR2 ANQGSEA. The ends were cut back, 6 bases at V and 5 bases at J, with 19 bases in the middle. This chain's CDR3 is CSVAWLGLGTEAFF. In DNA, the CDR3 is TGCAGCGTCGCCTGGTTGGGGCTCGGGACTGAAGCTTTCTTT.

This clonotype was seen a handful of times. The chain carries TRBV6-2 or TRBV6-3 and TRBJ2-3, with TRBD2 matching over 9 bases. The CDR3 is 15 residues long. Germline V CDR1 and CDR2: MNHEY, SVGEGT. The V gene end was trimmed by 2 bases and the J gene end by 5 bases; junction bases not matched to a gene: 5. CDR3 in amino acids: CASSYLPSGVDTQYF. The DNA for the CDR3 is TGTGCCAGCAGTTACCTTCCTAGCGGGGTAGATACGCAGTATTTT.

The table lists this clonotype with a few counts. The chain carries TRBV7-2 and TRBJ2-1, with 13 positions matching TRBD2. Germline CDR1 SGHTA, CDR2 FQGNSA. The trim removed 4 bases at V and 4 bases at J, leaving 7 bases unmatched. There are 17 residues in the CDR3. CDR3 loop: CASSSLGLAGRYNEQFF. The CDR3 DNA reads as TGTGCCAGCAGCTCCTTGGGACTAGCGGGACGATACAATGAGCAGTTCTTC.

The chain links TRBV20-1 to TRBJ2-7; TRBD2 is a possible D gene (6 bases). Trimming removed 3 bases at V and 7 bases at J, with 19 bases between. The CDR3 loop spans 14 amino acids. Germline CDR1 is DFQATT and CDR2 is SNEGSKA (reference sequence). The CDR3 loop reads CSASIRETPVEQYF. The CDR3 bases are TGCAGTGCTAGTATCCGGGAGACCCCCGTGGAGCAGTACTTC.

This clonotype was recorded a few times. V gene TRBV10-3 combines with J gene TRBJ2-1; D is perhaps TRBD2 (6 bases). The CDR3 covers 11 residues. The V gene's germline CDR1 is ENHRY and CDR2 SYGVKD. Trimming took 4 bases from V and 10 from J, leaving 8 bases between them. The CDR3 protein is CAISGLAEQFF. Written as DNA, the CDR3 is TGTGCCATCAGTGGTCTAGCGGAGCAGTTCTTC.

The chain combines TRBV18 with TRBJ2-4, with TRBD2 identical over 9 bases. Germline CDR1 and CDR2: KGHSH and LQKENI. Germline trimming cut 2 bases from V and 5 bases from J; bases unmatched to any gene: 7. The CDR3 extends over 16 amino acids. The CDR3 here is CASSPTRTSVENIQYF. For the CDR3, the DNA is TGTGCCAGCTCACCAACGCGGACTAGCGTAGAAAACATTCAGTACTTC. Using reference TRBV18 and TRBJ2-4 for the parts outside the CDR3, the full variable domain is NAGVMQNPRHLVRRRGQEARLRCSPMKGHSHVYWYRQLPEEGLKFMVYLQKENIIDESGMPKERFSAEFPKEGPSILRIQQVVRGDSAAYFCASSPTRTSVENIQYFGAGTRLSVL.

This clonotype came up many times. CDR3 coding DNA: TGCAGCGTTGAAGATCCCGACAGGGGAGATGGCTACACCTTC. Protein product: CSVEDPDRGDGYTF. V and J are TRBV29-1 and TRBJ1-2, with 8 bases matching TRBD1. The germline gives CDR1 SQVTM, CDR2 ANQGSEA. CDR3 length: 14 residues. The V gene end was trimmed by 0 bases and the J gene end by 6 bases; junction bases not matched to a gene: 6.